These 32 T cell receptor beta chains originate from one sample sequenced in a study of control samples from healthy donors and cancer patients. Clones were read by immunoSEQ multiplex PCR, and TCRdb kept only the in-frame ones, dropping some. The profile shows 150,000 to 200,000 clones, roughly 91% of them singletons. The sample comprised blood. The receptors stem from a man aged 18 to 30 in good health.

This sequence joins TRBV24-1 and TRBJ2-5; D might be TRBD1 or TRBD2, each matching 5 bases. The CDR3 has 16 residues. CDR1 KGHDR and CDR2 SFDVKD come from the germline V gene. V was shortened by 3 bases and J by 0 bases, with 13 bases between the two germline ends. The CDR3 loop reads CATSDRPGRDQETQYF. For the CDR3, the DNA is TGTGCCACCAGTGATCGTCCGGGACGGGACCAAGAGACCCAGTACTTC.

The V gene is TRBV6-5, the J gene TRBJ2-1; no reliable D call. CDR1 MNHEY and CDR2 SVGAGI come from the germline V gene. The CDR3 extends over 16 amino acids. The V and J ends lost 2 bases and 0 bases respectively, with 11 bases between them. For the CDR3, the DNA is TGTGCCAGCAGTTACGGGCCGGGCTTCTCCTACAATGAGCAGTTCTTC. Translation: CASSYGPGFSYNEQFF.

This clone was observed a single time. This rearrangement joins TRBV29-1 to TRBJ1-1; 8 positions agree with TRBD1. Germline CDR1 reads SQVTM; CDR2 reads ANQGSEA. V shed 7 bases, J shed 5 bases, and the junction held 9 bases outside the gene matches. The CDR3 covers 13 residues. CDR3 sequence (DNA): TGCAGCGCTTCAGGGGGCCGAGGAACTGAAGCTTTCTTT. Encoded protein: CSASGGRGTEAFF. Complete variable domain (other parts from reference TRBV29-1 and TRBJ1-1): SAVISQKPSRDICQRGTSLTIQCQVDSQVTMMFWYRQQPGQSLTLIATANQGSEATYESGFVIDKFPISRPNLTFSTLTVSNMSPEDSSIYLCSASGGRGTEAFFGQGTRLTVV.

The chain joins TRBV28 to TRBJ1-5; D ambiguous. The germline gives CDR1 MDHEN, CDR2 SYDVKM. This CDR3 comprises 13 residues. Trimming removed 2 bases from V and 5 bases from J, with 7 bases in between. The CDR3 nucleotides read TGTGCCAGCAGTTTACAACTATATCAGCCCCAGCATTTT. Translation: CASSLQLYQPQHF.

Note on this clone: The same CDR3 is also encoded by other DNA sequences in this sample. The J gene is TRBJ1-3, the V gene TRBV9, with D possibly TRBD1 on 6 matching bases. V was pared by 0 bases and J by 2 bases, with 6 bases between. The CDR3 spans 14 residues. CDR1 is SGDLS and CDR2 is YYNGEE in the germline V gene. CDR3 sequence: CASSVGTAGNTIYF. The CDR3 DNA is TGTGCCAGCAGCGTAGGGACAGCTGGAAACACCATATATTTT.

The V and J genes are TRBV18 and TRBJ2-3; D is possibly TRBD1 (5 bases). The CDR3 loop spans 17 amino acids. The germline V gene has CDR1 KGHSH and CDR2 LQKENI. Trimming left V 3 bases short and J 2 bases short, with 18 bases between. The chain's CDR3 is CASSPILQDTLTDTQYF. CDR3 DNA sequence: TGTGCCAGCTCACCGATACTTCAGGACACCCTCACAGATACGCAGTATTTT.

As to this clone: Other DNA sequences in this specimen translate into the identical CDR3. V and J are TRBV6-5 and TRBJ1-5; D may be TRBD1 (6 bases). V dropped 0 bases and J dropped 7 bases, with 13 bases sitting between them. Germline CDR1 reads MNHEY; CDR2 reads SVGAGI. This CDR3 is 15 amino acids long. The CDR3 sequence is CASSYSSGAGQPQHF. The DNA of the CDR3 is TGTGCCAGCAGTTACTCGTCGGGGGCGGGACAGCCCCAGCATTTT.

The CDR3 DNA follows: TGCAGTTCCCTCCACGGGGGGCGGGGGCGTTACGAGCAGTACTTC. It encodes CSSLHGGRGRYEQYF. The V call is TRBV29-1, the J call TRBJ2-7; perhaps TRBD2 as D (7 bases). Germline V gene data show CDR1 as SQVTM and CDR2 as ANQGSEA. This CDR3 region has 15 residues.

The CDR3 bases are TGTGCCAGTAGTATTATGGGACAGGGTACTGAAAAACTGTTTTTT. Its protein is CASSIMGQGTEKLFF. The chain is built from TRBV19 and TRBJ1-4, with TRBD1 matching 9 bases. V was clipped by 3 bases and J by 7 bases; unmatched bases: 6. CDR1 is LNHDA, CDR2 SQIVND, per germline (reference sequence). This CDR3 is built from 15 residues.

This sequence joins TRBV5-8 and TRBJ1-5; unclear D gene. There are 14 residues in the CDR3. Germline-derived CDR1 and CDR2 are SGHTS and YDEGEE. V was trimmed by 0 bases and J by 5 bases, leaving 9 bases between them. Here the CDR3 DNA reads TGTGCCAGCAGCTTGGGCGACATAGATCAGCCCCAGCATTTT. This translates into CASSLGDIDQPQHF.

The CDR3 coding sequence is TGTGCCACCAGCCTCAGGGATACGCACACTGAAGCTTTCTTT. As protein: CATSLRDTHTEAFF. The V call is TRBV15, the J call TRBJ1-1; D perhaps matches TRBD1 (5 bases). Trimming took off 5 bases at V and 3 bases at J, with 13 bases between the two ends. Germline CDR1 reads LNHNV; CDR2 reads YYDKDF (reference sequence). CDR3 length: 14 residues.

This clone has only one observation. The CDR3 here is CASSPQGDNTGELFF. For the CDR3, the DNA is TGTGCCAGCTCACCACAGGGGGACAACACCGGGGAGCTGTTTTTT. V is TRBV18 and J is TRBJ2-2; weak D call: TRBD1 (6 bases). Germline V CDR1 and CDR2: KGHSH, LQKENI. The length of the CDR3 is 15 residues. Trimming shortened V by 1 base and J by 2 bases, and 8 bases separated the two germline ends. The variable domain in full, completed from reference TRBV18 and TRBJ2-2, reads NAGVMQNPRHLVRRRGQEARLRCSPMKGHSHVYWYRQLPEEGLKFMVYLQKENIIDESGMPKERFSAEFPKEGPSILRIQQVVRGDSAAYFCASSPQGDNTGELFFGEGSRLTVL.

This clone came up a few times. The chain recombines TRBV13 with TRBJ2-3; no definite D call. The CDR3 extends over 12 amino acids. Germline CDR1 and CDR2: PRHDT and FYEKMQ (reference sequence). Trimming stripped 4 bases from V and 7 bases from J, with 9 bases between. Written as DNA, the CDR3 is TGTGCCAGCAGCTCGGGCAGGCATACGCAGTATTTT. Translated, it gives CASSSGRHTQYF.

The V call is TRBV9, the J call TRBJ2-7; 8 bases line up with TRBD1. Germline-derived CDR1 and CDR2 are SGDLS and YYNGEE. The CDR3 is 15 amino acids. V trimming: 2 bases; J trimming: 1 base; junction bases outside the gene matches: 5. CDR3: CASSVAGGASYEQYF. CDR3 sequence (DNA): TGTGCCAGCAGCGTGGCAGGGGGCGCGTCCTACGAGCAGTACTTC.

The genes are TRBV10-3 and TRBJ2-1; the match to TRBD2 covers 11 bases. From germline, CDR1 is ENHRY and CDR2 SYGVKD. This CDR3 has 13 amino acids. The trim removed 8 bases at V and 8 bases at J, leaving 5 bases unmatched. The CDR3 DNA is TGTGCCATCGATAGCGGGGGGGTCGATGAGCAGTTCTTC. It translates to CAIDSGGVDEQFF.

This clone appeared once. This chain joins TRBV11-2 and TRBJ2-1, with TRBD1 identical over 10 bases. Germline values: CDR1 SGHAT, CDR2 FQNNGV. The CDR3 covers 15 residues. The V gene end was trimmed by 5 bases and the J gene end by 2 bases; junction bases not matched to a gene: 3. The CDR3 DNA sequence: TGTGCCAGCAGCATAGGGACAGGGGCCTACAATGAGCAGTTCTTC. Translating gives CASSIGTGAYNEQFF. The whole variable domain, remainder taken from reference TRBV11-2 and TRBJ2-1, is EAGVAQSPRYKIIEKRQSVAFWCNPISGHATLYWYQQILGQGPKLLIQFQNNGVVDDSQLPKDRFSAERLKGVDSTLKIQPAKLEDSAVYLCASSIGTGAYNEQFFGPGTRLTVL.

The CDR3 DNA reads TGTGCCAGCAGTCCGGGACTTCTGAACACTGAAGCTTTCTTT. Encoded protein: CASSPGLLNTEAFF. The V and J genes are TRBV28 and TRBJ1-1; possible D gene TRBD1, 5 bases. V shed 5 bases and J shed 0 bases, with 10 bases lying between them. The CDR3 runs to 14 residues. Germline CDR1 reads MDHEN; CDR2 reads SYDVKM.

V is TRBV19 and J is TRBJ1-6; D may be TRBD1 (5 bases). The CDR3 contains 14 residues. Germline lookup yields CDR1 LNHDA and CDR2 SQIVND (reference sequence). Here the CDR3 reads CVTVAGTRRRPLHF. CDR3 in DNA: TGTGTCACAGTGGCCGGGACCCGACGTCGGCCCCTCCACTTT.

This clone showed up just once. This rearrangement joins TRBV30 to TRBJ2-2; D ambiguous. V lost 6 bases and J lost 3, with 5 bases in between. In germline, CDR1 is GTSNPN, CDR2 SVGIG (reference sequence). This CDR3 has 11 residues. The CDR3, as DNA: TGTGCCTGCGAGTACACCGGGGAGCTGTTTTTT. Amino acid sequence: CACEYTGELFF.

The J gene is TRBJ1-2, the V gene TRBV18; D not certain. V lost 3 bases and J 0 bases, leaving 5 bases between the germline ends. Germline V lookup: CDR1 KGHSH, CDR2 LQKENI. The length of the CDR3 is 13 residues. CDR3 amino acids: CASSPGANYGYTF. In DNA form, the CDR3 reads TGTGCCAGCTCACCTGGGGCTAACTATGGCTACACCTTC. The full variable domain, completed using reference TRBV18 and TRBJ1-2, is NAGVMQNPRHLVRRRGQEARLRCSPMKGHSHVYWYRQLPEEGLKFMVYLQKENIIDESGMPKERFSAEFPKEGPSILRIQQVVRGDSAAYFCASSPGANYGYTFGSGTRLTVV.

The chain recombines TRBV20-1 with TRBJ2-7; 9 bases align to TRBD2. The V gene end was trimmed by 3 bases and the J gene end by 1 base; junction bases not matched to a gene: 7. CDR1 is DFQATT, CDR2 SNEGSKA, per germline (reference sequence). CDR3 size: 15 residues. The DNA for the CDR3 is TGCAGTGCTAGTGATAAGCGGGGGGCTTCCTACGAGCAGTACTTC. It is translated as CSASDKRGASYEQYF.

V gene TRBV6-5 combines with J gene TRBJ1-2; D might be TRBD1 (5 bases). The CDR3 extends over 15 amino acids. The ends were cut back, 0 bases at V and 8 bases at J, with 16 bases in the middle. Germline V gene lookup returns CDR1 MNHEY and CDR2 SVGAGI. CDR3 sequence reads: CASSYSIFGEGGYTF. Written as DNA, the CDR3 is TGTGCCAGCAGTTACTCGATCTTCGGGGAGGGGGGCTACACCTTC.

The chain's CDR3 is CASNPDRGTEAFF. CDR3 nucleotides: TGTGCCAGCAATCCGGACAGGGGAACTGAAGCTTTCTTT. The chain has TRBV6-5 and TRBJ1-1; 9 bases are shared with TRBD1. The V segment lost 7 bases and the J segment 5 bases; nucleotides outside the gene matches: 5. Germline lookup yields CDR1 MNHEY and CDR2 SVGAGI. The CDR3 sequence is 13 residues long.

In its sample, this clone was seen once. J is TRBJ1-6 and V is TRBV28; 9 positions match TRBD1. Per germline, CDR1 MDHEN and CDR2 SYDVKM. With 5 bases clipped from V and 9 bases from J, the junction kept 8 bases outside the gene matches. The CDR3 consists of 15 residues. The CDR3 nucleotides are TGTGCCAGCAGTGATGGACAGGGGAGACTTTCACCCCTCCACTTT. It translates to CASSDGQGRLSPLHF.

The rearrangement joins TRBV21-1 to TRBJ2-7; the table names TRBD2, a call not compared with the DNA. TRBV21-1 is reported as a pseudogene. This CDR3 region has 18 residues. The CDR3 sequence: CASSKAPKAGGRTLEQYF. CDR3 DNA: TGTGCCAGCAGCAAAGCACCCAAAGCGGGGGGCCGAACCCTCGAGCAGTACTTC.

The chain links TRBV14 to TRBJ2-7, with unresolved D. Germline V gene sequence: CDR1 SGHDN, CDR2 FVKESK. Between the trimmed V and J ends, which lost 0 bases and 4 bases, there was a span of 13 bases. This CDR3 contains 15 residues. CDR3 residues: CASSQDVGRPYEQYF. CDR3 DNA sequence: TGTGCCAGCAGCCAAGATGTGGGCAGACCTTACGAGCAGTACTTC.

This clone was observed a single time. The chain joins TRBV18 to TRBJ1-5; D call uncertain. Deletions cut 5 bases from V and 2 bases from J, with 7 bases between. CDR1 KGHSH and CDR2 LQKENI come from the germline V gene. The CDR3 totals 13 residues. CDR3 coding DNA: TGTGCCAGCTCATCCGCGGGCAATCAGCCCCAGCATTTT. Encoded protein: CASSSAGNQPQHF.

The chain carries TRBV27 and TRBJ2-3, with a tentative D call TRBD2 (7 bases). With 8 bases removed from V and 0 bases from J, the gap between germline ends came to 18 bases. The germline CDR1 and CDR2 sequences are MNHEY and SMNVEV (reference sequence). This CDR3 has 16 residues. The CDR3 here is CASRSGGARSTDTQYF. The CDR3 bases are TGTGCCAGCCGCAGTGGGGGGGCGCGGAGCACAGATACGCAGTATTTT.

This chain links TRBV10-3 with TRBJ2-7; a possible D gene is TRBD2 (6 bases). Germline CDR1 and CDR2: ENHRY and SYGVKD. V shed 10 bases and J shed 0 bases, with 19 bases lying between them. This CDR3 is built from 15 residues. Here the CDR3 reads CATRPGLLSSYEQYF. As DNA, the CDR3 is TGTGCCACGAGACCGGGACTCCTGAGCTCCTACGAGCAGTACTTC.

This chain joins TRBV7-8 and TRBJ2-3; D remains unclear. This CDR3 is built from 19 residues. CDR1 is SGHVS and CDR2 is FQNEAQ in the germline V gene. The V gene lost 0 bases and the J gene lost 2 bases, with 21 bases spanning the gap. DNA of the CDR3: TGTGCCAGCAGCTTAGCACCCTTCCTGTCAGGTACTCTCACAGATACGCAGTATTTT. Translation: CASSLAPFLSGTLTDTQYF. The full variable domain, with the rest looked up from reference TRBV7-8 and TRBJ2-3, is GAGVSQSPRYKVAKRGQDVALRCDPISGHVSLFWYQQALGQGPEFLTYFQNEAQLDKSGLPSDRFFAERPEGSVSTLKIQRTQQEDSAVYLCASSLAPFLSGTLTDTQYFGPGTRLTVL.

This rearrangement joins TRBV24-1 to TRBJ2-1, with TRBD2 identical over 8 bases. The V gene's germline CDR1 is KGHDR and CDR2 SFDVKD. CDR3 length: 13 amino acids. V dropped 3 bases and J dropped 15; count of bases not matched to a gene: 9. DNA for the CDR3: TGTGCCACCAGTGATGATAGCGGGGAGACCCGGTTCTTC. This encodes CATSDDSGETRFF.

J is TRBJ2-5 and V is TRBV2, with 9 bases fitting TRBD2. The V gene's germline CDR1 is SNHLY and CDR2 FYNNEI. The V segment lost 2 bases and the J segment 3 bases; nucleotides outside the gene matches: 4. The CDR3 is made up of 15 amino acids. Written as DNA, the CDR3 is TGTGCCAGCAGTGAAAGTCGCGGGGGGGAAGAGACCCAGTACTTC. As protein: CASSESRGGEETQYF. Full variable domain (missing parts from reference TRBV2 and TRBJ2-5): EPEVTQTPSHQVTQMGQEVILRCVPISNHLYFYWYRQILGQKVEFLVSFYNNEISEKSEIFDDQFSVERPDGSNFTLKIRSTKLEDSAMYFCASSESRGGEETQYFGPGTRLLVL.